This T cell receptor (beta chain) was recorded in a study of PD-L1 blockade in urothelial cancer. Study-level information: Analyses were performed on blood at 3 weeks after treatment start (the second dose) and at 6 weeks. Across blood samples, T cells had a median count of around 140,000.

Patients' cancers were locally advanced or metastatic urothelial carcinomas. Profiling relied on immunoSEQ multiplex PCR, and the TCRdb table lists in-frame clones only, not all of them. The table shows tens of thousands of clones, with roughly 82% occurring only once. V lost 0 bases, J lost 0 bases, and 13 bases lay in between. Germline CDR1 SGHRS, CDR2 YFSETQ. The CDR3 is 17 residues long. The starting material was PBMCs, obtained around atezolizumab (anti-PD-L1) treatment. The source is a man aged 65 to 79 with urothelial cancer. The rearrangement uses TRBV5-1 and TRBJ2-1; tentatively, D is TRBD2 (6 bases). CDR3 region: CASSLELARSSYNEQFF. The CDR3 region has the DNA TGCGCCAGCAGCTTGGAACTAGCTAGGAGCTCCTACAATGAGCAGTTCTTC.